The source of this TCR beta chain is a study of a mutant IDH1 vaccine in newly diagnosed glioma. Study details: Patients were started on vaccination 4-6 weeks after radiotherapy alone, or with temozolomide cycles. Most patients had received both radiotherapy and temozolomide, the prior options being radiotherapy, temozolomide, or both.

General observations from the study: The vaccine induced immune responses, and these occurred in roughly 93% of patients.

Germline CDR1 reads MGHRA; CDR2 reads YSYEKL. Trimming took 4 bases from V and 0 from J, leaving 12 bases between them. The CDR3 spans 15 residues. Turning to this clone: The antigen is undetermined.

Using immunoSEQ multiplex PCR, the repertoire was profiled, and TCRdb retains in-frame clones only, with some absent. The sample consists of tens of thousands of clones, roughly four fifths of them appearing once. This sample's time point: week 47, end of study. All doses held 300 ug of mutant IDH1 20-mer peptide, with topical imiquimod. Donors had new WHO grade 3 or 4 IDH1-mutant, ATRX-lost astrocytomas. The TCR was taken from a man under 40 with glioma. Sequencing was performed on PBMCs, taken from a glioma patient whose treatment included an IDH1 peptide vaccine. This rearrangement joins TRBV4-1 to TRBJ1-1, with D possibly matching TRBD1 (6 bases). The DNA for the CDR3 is TGCGCCAGCAGCCGAAGGGGGGAAGTGAACACTGAAGCTTTCTTT. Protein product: CASSRRGEVNTEAFF.